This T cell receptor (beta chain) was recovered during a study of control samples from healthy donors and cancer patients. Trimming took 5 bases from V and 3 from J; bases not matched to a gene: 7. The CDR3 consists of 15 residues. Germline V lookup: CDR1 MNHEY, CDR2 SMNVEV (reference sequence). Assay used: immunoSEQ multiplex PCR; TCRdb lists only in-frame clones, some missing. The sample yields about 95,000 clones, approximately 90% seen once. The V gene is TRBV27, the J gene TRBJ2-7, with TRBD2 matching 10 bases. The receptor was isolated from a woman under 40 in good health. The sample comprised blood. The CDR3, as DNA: TGTGCCAGCAGTCTTACTAGCGGGGCACGCTACGAGCAGTACTTC. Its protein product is CASSLTSGARYEQYF.